One sample yielded the 19 T cell receptor beta chains listed below, sequenced in a study of shared clonotypes between healthy human individuals. Profiling relied on immunoSEQ multiplex PCR, and the TCRdb table lists in-frame clones only, not all of them. The sample includes hundreds of thousands of clones, more than 60% of them seen just once. Sequencing input: memory CD4+ T cells sorted from blood. Stated subset: CD45RA-negative fraction. These receptors all come from a man between 25 and 39 years old in good health.

The chain couples TRBV5-1 to TRBJ2-5, with TRBD1 matching 9 bases. Germline V CDR1 and CDR2: SGHRS, YFSETQ. This CDR3 comprises 14 residues. Trimming took 5 bases from V and 4 from J; bases not matched to a gene: 6. The chain's CDR3 is CASREGTGRETQYF. The CDR3 nucleotides are TGCGCCAGCAGAGAGGGGACAGGGCGAGAGACCCAGTACTTC.

J is TRBJ2-1 and V is TRBV19, with 10 bases identical to TRBD2. This CDR3 contains 16 residues. Looked up from germline, CDR1 is LNHDA and CDR2 is SQIVND (reference sequence). After removal of 3 bases from V and 7 bases from J, the junction contained 9 bases not matched to a gene. In nucleotides, the CDR3 is TGTGCCAGTAGTATTGATAGTAGCGGGAGGATTAATGAGCAGTTCTTC. Translating it yields CASSIDSSGRINEQFF.

This clone was detected a few times. CDR3 loop: CASSFSGRGADTQYF. The CDR3 region has the DNA TGTGCCAGCAGCTTTAGCGGGAGAGGGGCAGATACGCAGTATTTT. The chain links TRBV7-3 to TRBJ2-3, with TRBD2 identical over 9 bases. CDR3 length equals 15 residues. CDR1 and CDR2 from the germline V gene are SGHTA and FQGTGA. The V segment lost 3 bases and the J segment 4 bases; nucleotides outside the gene matches: 5.

This chain joins TRBV2 and TRBJ2-5; D unclear. This CDR3 is built from 14 residues. V lost 6 bases and J 1 base, leaving 12 bases between the germline ends. Germline CDR1 SNHLY, CDR2 FYNNEI. Here the CDR3 DNA reads TGTGCCAGCAGCCTACGGACGGCCCAAGAGACCCAGTACTTC. Its translation: CASSLRTAQETQYF.

The chain is built from TRBV29-1 and TRBJ2-2, with D perhaps matching TRBD1 (6 bases). Germline CDR1 reads SQVTM; CDR2 reads ANQGSEA. The V and J ends lost 7 bases and 4 bases respectively, with 19 bases between them. This CDR3 contains 15 residues. The CDR3 sequence: CSAGRTGPSTGELFF. The CDR3 nucleotides are TGCAGCGCCGGACGCACAGGGCCGAGCACCGGGGAGCTGTTTTTT.

The chain recombines TRBV28 with TRBJ1-2; 7 positions match TRBD1. The V segment lost 3 bases and the J segment 3 bases; nucleotides outside the gene matches: 4. This CDR3 comprises 14 residues. Germline assignment: CDR1 MDHEN and CDR2 SYDVKM. CDR3 loop: CASSFSDRDYGYTF. CDR3 nucleotide sequence: TGTGCCAGCAGTTTTTCCGACAGGGACTATGGCTACACCTTC.

The chain uses TRBV2 and TRBJ2-3, with 9 bases aligning to TRBD2. Losses at the gene ends were 6 bases for V and 4 bases for J; bases not matched to a gene: 17. This CDR3 region has 18 residues. The germline CDR1 and CDR2 sequences are SNHLY and FYNNEI. DNA of the CDR3: TGTGCCAGCAGCAAAGGGGCTCGCGGGAGGGCCCCGTCAGATACGCAGTATTTT. Protein: CASSKGARGRAPSDTQYF.

In regard to this clone: The identical CDR3 is also encoded by other nucleotide sequences in the sample. CDR3 in DNA: TGTGCCAGCAGCCCTGGAGGAACAATAGAGACCCAGTACTTC. Translating gives CASSPGGTIETQYF. The chain uses TRBV11-3 and TRBJ2-5; D possibly corresponds to TRBD2 (5 bases). CDR3 length: 14 residues. Germline V gene data show CDR1 as SGHNT and CDR2 as YENEEA. V was trimmed by 5 bases and J by 4 bases, leaving 14 bases between them.

V and J are TRBV5-1 and TRBJ2-1; TRBD1 might be the D (6 bases). Deletions cut 3 bases from V and 0 bases from J, with 16 bases between. Germline V gene data show CDR1 as SGHRS and CDR2 as YFSETQ. The CDR3 length is 17 residues. The CDR3 loop reads CASSWERQAHSYNEQFF. The DNA of the CDR3 is TGCGCCAGCAGCTGGGAGAGACAGGCGCACTCCTACAATGAGCAGTTCTTC.

The chain uses TRBV28 and TRBJ1-5; no clear D. The CDR3 length is 15 residues. V lost 1 base and J lost 4, with 11 bases in between. Germline loops: CDR1 MDHEN, CDR2 SYDVKM. The CDR3 nucleotides are TGTGCCAGCAGTTTATTCGGTGGGTTAAATCAGCCCCAGCATTTT. Translation: CASSLFGGLNQPQHF.

The chain uses TRBV6-5 and TRBJ2-5; D is unresolved. V lost 7 bases, J lost 0 bases, and 3 bases lay in between. This CDR3 spans 11 amino acids. Germline loops: CDR1 MNHEY, CDR2 SVGAGI. CDR3 DNA sequence: TGTGCCAGCACCTACCAAGAGACCCAGTACTTC. This encodes CASTYQETQYF.

CDR3 in DNA: TGTGCCAGCAGCTTAAGAGGCGGCCAGGGAGGAGATTCTAGCACAGATACGCAGTATTTT. As protein: CASSLRGGQGGDSSTDTQYF. This chain joins TRBV13 and TRBJ2-3, with D maybe TRBD2 (6 bases). Trimming removed 2 bases from V and 0 bases from J, with 24 bases in between. The V gene's germline CDR1 is PRHDT and CDR2 FYEKMQ (reference sequence). CDR3 length equals 20 residues.

The chain links TRBV2 to TRBJ2-5, with 14 bases matching TRBD2. The CDR3 runs to 14 residues. Germline values: CDR1 SNHLY, CDR2 FYNNEI. J lost 7 bases, V lost 6 bases, and 4 bases had no gene match. The CDR3 region has the DNA TGTGCCAGCAGCGGACTAGCGGGGGGCGGGACCCAGTACTTC. This gives the protein CASSGLAGGGTQYF. The full variable domain, with the rest looked up from reference TRBV2 and TRBJ2-5, is EPEVTQTPSHQVTQMGQEVILRCVPISNHLYFYWYRQILGQKVEFLVSFYNNEISEKSEIFDDQFSVERPDGSNFTLKIRSTKLEDSAMYFCASSGLAGGGTQYFGPGTRLLVL.

The rearrangement uses TRBV19 and TRBJ1-2; 7 bases map to TRBD1. Germline V gene lookup returns CDR1 LNHDA and CDR2 SQIVND (reference sequence). CDR3 size: 16 residues. J gave up 4 bases and V 1 base, and 9 bases lay outside the gene matches. This chain's CDR3 is CASSIVRTGGTYGYTF. The CDR3 coding sequence is TGTGCCAGTAGTATAGTACGGACAGGCGGCACCTATGGCTACACCTTC.

This rearrangement joins TRBV7-2 to TRBJ1-1, with 7 bases fitting TRBD1. The ends lost 5 bases at V and 4 bases at J; junction bases unmatched: 7. Germline V gene data show CDR1 as SGHTA and CDR2 as FQGNSA. CDR3 length: 14 residues. The CDR3 bases are TGTGCCAGCAGCCACGAGGGGGCGATCACTGAAGCTTTCTTT. Translating gives CASSHEGAITEAFF.

The rearrangement links TRBV6-6 to TRBJ1-4; D gene uncertain. Germline CDR1 and CDR2: MNHNY and SVGAGI (reference sequence). This CDR3 region has 16 residues. V was pared by 5 bases and J by 3 bases, with 16 bases between. The CDR3 reads CASSPALRWANEKLFF. In DNA form, the CDR3 reads TGTGCCAGCAGTCCCGCCCTACGGTGGGCTAATGAAAAACTGTTTTTT.

The chain employs TRBV5-4 and TRBJ2-7; D gene unclear. V lost 1 base, J lost 3 bases, and 8 bases lay in between. The germline V gene has CDR1 SGHNT and CDR2 YYREEE (reference sequence). The CDR3 length is 13 residues. CDR3 protein: CASSLRWGYEQYF. The CDR3 DNA sequence: TGTGCCAGCAGCTTGCGGTGGGGCTACGAGCAGTACTTC. The entire variable domain, with the rest obtained from reference TRBV5-4 and TRBJ2-7, is as follows: ETGVTQSPTHLIKTRGQQVTLRCSSQSGHNTVSWYQQALGQGPQFIFQYYREEENGRGNFPPRFSGLQFPNYSSELNVNALELDDSALYLCASSLRWGYEQYFGPGTRLTVT.

The genes are TRBV5-5 and TRBJ2-7; TRBD2 matches at 8 bases. The V and J ends lost 0 bases and 3 bases, in that order; junction bases with no gene match: 8. Germline V gene sequence: CDR1 SGHKS, CDR2 YYEKEE (reference sequence). There are 16 residues in the CDR3. CDR3 nucleotide sequence: TGTGCCAGCAGCTTGGTGGTACTGGGACTAGGCTACGAGCAGTACTTC. This encodes CASSLVVLGLGYEQYF. Full variable domain (rest looked up from reference TRBV5-5 and TRBJ2-7): DAGVTQSPTHLIKTRGQQVTLRCSPISGHKSVSWYQQVLGQGPQFIFQYYEKEERGRGNFPDRFSARQFPNYSSELNVNALLLGDSALYLCASSLVVLGLGYEQYFGPGTRLTVT.

The CDR3 sequence: CAIYWPHPVPEAFF. The DNA of the CDR3 is TGTGCCATCTATTGGCCCCACCCCGTTCCTGAAGCTTTCTTT. This chain links TRBV5-6 with TRBJ1-1; D gene uncertain. Germline lookup yields CDR1 SGHDT and CDR2 YYEEEE. The CDR3 is 14 residues long. V lost 9 bases to trimming and J lost 6 bases, with 21 bases between them.